The present entry profiles one TCR beta chain with its context. Its specificity is unknown. The table came from immunoSEQ multiplex PCR; TCRdb's copy has only in-frame clones and leaves some out. Of roughly 9,300 clones listed, roughly half are singletons. This record belongs to a study of T cell clonotyping in hematopoietic cell transplantation. Whole-study findings and limits: Higher Inverse Simpson Index values in graft donor and pretransplant recipient predicted broader posttransplant TCR diversity. Pathologically expanded recipient clonotypes increased progressively from day 30 to day 180 as diversity fell. No sorting was done, leaving CD4 and CD8 contributions mixed. Few recipient clonotypes overlapped donors; over 95% were de novo at given depth.

The CDR3 consists of 14 residues. V was shortened by 6 bases and J by 2 bases, with 14 bases between the two germline ends. Germline V lookup: CDR1 MNHEY, CDR2 SVGAGI. Sequencing used peripheral blood mononuclear cells, obtained 100 days after allogeneic stem cell transplant. The sequence was collected from a female patient aged 50-59 years who had an allogeneic stem cell transplant from an unrelated donor, so the T cells may come from the graft donor. Some clones in this sample may be carry-over from other donors' samples. V usage is TRBV6-5 and J usage is TRBJ2-7; no clear D. The CDR3 region is CASRTRGSPYEQYF. The CDR3 DNA reads as TGTGCCAGCAGGACCAGAGGATCCCCCTACGAGCAGTACTTC.